This TCR beta chain appears in the sequencing data of a study of cytomegalovirus exposure and HLA in healthy donors. Study observations and caveats: Rare TCR sequences dominated, though some public TCRs recurred in many donors. The investigators catalogued 180 or so TCR beta chains as cytomegalovirus-associated.

This CDR3 comprises 15 residues. V lost 0 bases, J lost 6 bases, and 16 bases lay in between. The germline V gene has CDR1 SGHNT and CDR2 YYREEE (reference sequence). The protocol was immunoSEQ multiplex PCR, while the TCRdb copy is restricted to in-frame clones and leaves out a portion. The sample carries around 250,000 clones, 90% recorded once. With regard to this clone: Antigen: not known.

The TCR sequence derives from a woman between 18 and 29 years old in good health and CMV-seronegative. Sequencing was done on a sample of PBMCs. The chain joins TRBV5-4 to TRBJ2-7, with D maybe TRBD2 (7 bases). CDR3 region: CASSLEGGRLVEQYF. Written as DNA, the CDR3 is TGTGCCAGCAGCTTGGAGGGGGGGCGGCTAGTCGAGCAGTACTTC.